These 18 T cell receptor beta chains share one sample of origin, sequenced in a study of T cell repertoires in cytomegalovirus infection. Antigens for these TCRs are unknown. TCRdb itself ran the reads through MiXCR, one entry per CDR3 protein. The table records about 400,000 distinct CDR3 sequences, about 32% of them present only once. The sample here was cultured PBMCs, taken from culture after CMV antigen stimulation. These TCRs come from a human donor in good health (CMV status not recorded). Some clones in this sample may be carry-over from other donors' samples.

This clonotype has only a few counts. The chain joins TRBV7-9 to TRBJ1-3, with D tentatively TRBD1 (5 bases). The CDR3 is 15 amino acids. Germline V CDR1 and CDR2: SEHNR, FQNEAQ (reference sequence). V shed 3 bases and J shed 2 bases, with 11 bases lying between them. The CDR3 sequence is CASSFGTLAGNTIYF. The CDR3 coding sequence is TGTGCCAGCAGCTTTGGGACCTTGGCTGGAAACACCATATATTTT.

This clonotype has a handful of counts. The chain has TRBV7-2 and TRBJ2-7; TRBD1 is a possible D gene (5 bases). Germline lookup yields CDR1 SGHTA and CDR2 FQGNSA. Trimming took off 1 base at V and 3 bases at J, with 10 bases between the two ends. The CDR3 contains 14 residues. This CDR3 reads CASSLGQGFYEQYV. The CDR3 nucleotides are TGTGCCAGCAGCTTAGGGCAGGGTTTCTACGAGCAGTACGTC.

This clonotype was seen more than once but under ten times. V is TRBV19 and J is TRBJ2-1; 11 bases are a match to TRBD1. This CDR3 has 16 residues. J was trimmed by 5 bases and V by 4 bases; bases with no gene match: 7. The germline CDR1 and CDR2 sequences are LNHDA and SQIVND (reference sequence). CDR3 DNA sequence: TGTGCCAGTAGTACAAGGACAGGGGGCAACGACAATGAGCAGTTCTTC. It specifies CASSTRTGGNDNEQFF.

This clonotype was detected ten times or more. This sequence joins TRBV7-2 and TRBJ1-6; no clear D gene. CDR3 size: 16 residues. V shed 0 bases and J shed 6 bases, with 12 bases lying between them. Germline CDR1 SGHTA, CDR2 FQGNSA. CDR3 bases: TGTGCCAGCAGCTTAGCGCTCTATAAGACTAATTCACCCCTCCACTTT. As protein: CASSLALYKTNSPLHF.

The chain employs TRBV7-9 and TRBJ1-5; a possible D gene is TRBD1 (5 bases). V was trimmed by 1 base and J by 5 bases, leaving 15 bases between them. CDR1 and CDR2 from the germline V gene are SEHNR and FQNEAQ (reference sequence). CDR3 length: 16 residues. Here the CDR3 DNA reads TGTGCCAGCAGCTTAGTGGGGGGGGGGTTATATCAGCCCCAGCATTTT. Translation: CASSLVGGGLYQPQHF.

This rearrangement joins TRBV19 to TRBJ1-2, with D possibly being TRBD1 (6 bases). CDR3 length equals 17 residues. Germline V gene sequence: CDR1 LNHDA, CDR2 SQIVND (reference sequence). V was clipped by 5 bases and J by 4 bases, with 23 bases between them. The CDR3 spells CASSLPRTESASYGYTF. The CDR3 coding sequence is TGTGCCAGTAGTCTCCCCCGGACAGAGTCGGCTAGCTATGGCTACACCTTC.

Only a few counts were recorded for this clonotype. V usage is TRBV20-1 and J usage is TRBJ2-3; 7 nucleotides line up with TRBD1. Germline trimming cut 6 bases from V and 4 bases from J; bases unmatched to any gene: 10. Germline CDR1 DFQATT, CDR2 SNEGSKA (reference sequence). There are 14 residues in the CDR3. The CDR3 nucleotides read TGCAGTGCCGGACAGGTCGGACTGTCAGATACGCAGTATTTT. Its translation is CSAGQVGLSDTQYF.

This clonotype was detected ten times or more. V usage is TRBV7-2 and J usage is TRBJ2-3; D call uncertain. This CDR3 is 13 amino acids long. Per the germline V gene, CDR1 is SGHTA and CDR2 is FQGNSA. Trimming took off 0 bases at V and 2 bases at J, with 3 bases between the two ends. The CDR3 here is CASSLAYTDTQYF. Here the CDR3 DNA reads TGTGCCAGCAGCTTAGCTTACACAGATACGCAGTATTTT. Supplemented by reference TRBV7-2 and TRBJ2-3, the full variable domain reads GAGVSQSPSNKVTEKGKDVELRCDPISGHTALYWYRQSLGQGLEFLIYFQGNSAPDKSGLPSDRFSAERTGGSVSTLTIQRTQQEDSAVYLCASSLAYTDTQYFGPGTRLTVL.

The CDR3, as DNA: TGTGCCACCAGCAGAGACCTGGGGGGAACCACTGGAAACACCATATATTTT. Amino acid sequence: CATSRDLGGTTGNTIYF. The rearrangement links TRBV15 to TRBJ1-3; tentatively, D is TRBD1 (5 bases). The germline V gene encodes CDR1 LNHNV and CDR2 YYDKDF (reference sequence). The V end was cut by 0 bases, the J end by 2 bases, with 14 bases between. The CDR3 spans 17 residues.

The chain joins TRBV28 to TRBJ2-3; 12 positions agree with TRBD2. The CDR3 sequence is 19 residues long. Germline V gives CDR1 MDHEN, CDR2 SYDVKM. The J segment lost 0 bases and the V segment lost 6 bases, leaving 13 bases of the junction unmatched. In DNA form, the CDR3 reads TGTGCCAGCAGCCCTCGACTAGCGGGGGTATCGTCTAGCACAGATACGCAGTATTTT. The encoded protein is CASSPRLAGVSSSTDTQYF.

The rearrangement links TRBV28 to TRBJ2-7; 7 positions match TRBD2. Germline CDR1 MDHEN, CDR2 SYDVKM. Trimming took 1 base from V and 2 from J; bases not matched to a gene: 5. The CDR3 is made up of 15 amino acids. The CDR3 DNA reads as TGTGCCAGCAGTTTATCGGGCGGGAGTACCTACGAGCAGTACTTC. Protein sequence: CASSLSGGSTYEQYF.

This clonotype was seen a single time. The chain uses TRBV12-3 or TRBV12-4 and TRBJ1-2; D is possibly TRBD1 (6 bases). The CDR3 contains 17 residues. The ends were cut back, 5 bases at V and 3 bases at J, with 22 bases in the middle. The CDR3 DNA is TGTGCCAGCAGTCCTATTGGGGGGGCCCGGCAATACTATGGCTACACCTTC. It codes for CASSPIGGARQYYGYTF.

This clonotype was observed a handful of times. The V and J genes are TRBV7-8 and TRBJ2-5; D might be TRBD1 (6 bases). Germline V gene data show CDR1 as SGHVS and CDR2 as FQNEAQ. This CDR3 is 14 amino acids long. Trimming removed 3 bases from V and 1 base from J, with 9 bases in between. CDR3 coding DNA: TGTGCCAGCAGCTTTCTAGGGGGCCAAGAGACCCAGTACTTC. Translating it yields CASSFLGGQETQYF.

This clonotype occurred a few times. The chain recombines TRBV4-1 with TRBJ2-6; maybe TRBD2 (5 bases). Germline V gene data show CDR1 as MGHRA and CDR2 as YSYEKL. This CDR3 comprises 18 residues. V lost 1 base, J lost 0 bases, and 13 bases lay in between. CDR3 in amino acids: CASSQGSRGTSGANVLTF. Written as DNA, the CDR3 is TGCGCCAGCAGCCAAGGTTCTCGGGGAACCTCTGGGGCCAACGTCCTGACTTTC.

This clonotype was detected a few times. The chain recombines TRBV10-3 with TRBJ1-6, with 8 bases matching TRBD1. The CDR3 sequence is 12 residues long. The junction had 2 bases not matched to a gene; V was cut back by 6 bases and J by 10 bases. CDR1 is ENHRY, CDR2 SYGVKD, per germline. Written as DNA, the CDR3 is TGTGCCATCAGGACAGGGGAATCACCCCTCCACTTT. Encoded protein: CAIRTGESPLHF.

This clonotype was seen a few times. The CDR3 DNA is TGTGCCAGCAGTTTGGCCAGCGGGAGCGATACGCAGTATTTT. Translating gives CASSLASGSDTQYF. The chain couples TRBV27 to TRBJ2-3; 8 bases line up with TRBD2. This CDR3 is 14 amino acids long. Germline lookup yields CDR1 MNHEY and CDR2 SMNVEV (reference sequence). Losses at the gene ends were 3 bases for V and 6 bases for J; bases not matched to a gene: 5.

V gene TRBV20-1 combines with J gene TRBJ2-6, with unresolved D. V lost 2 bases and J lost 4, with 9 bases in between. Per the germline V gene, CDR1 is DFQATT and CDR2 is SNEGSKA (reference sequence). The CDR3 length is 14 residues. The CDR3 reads CSARNPSGANVLTF. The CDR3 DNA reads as TGCAGTGCTAGAAACCCATCGGGGGCCAACGTCCTGACTTTC.

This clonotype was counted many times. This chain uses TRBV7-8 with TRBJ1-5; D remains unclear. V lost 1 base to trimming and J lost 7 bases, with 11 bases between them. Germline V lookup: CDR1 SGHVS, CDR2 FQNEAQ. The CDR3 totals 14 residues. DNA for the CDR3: TGTGCCAGCAGCTTAGACGACGGGTGGCAGCCCCAGCATTTT. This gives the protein CASSLDDGWQPQHF.